Listed below are T cell receptor beta chains from one sample, sequenced in a study of blood T cells in healthy people across ages. TCRdb analysed the 5' RACE reads with MiXCR anew, one entry per CDR3 protein. The sample shows 650,000 to 700,000 distinct CDR3 sequences, over 40% of them seen only once. Sequenced: blood. Every receptor here comes from a woman of 80 years or more in good health. The CDR3 runs from the conserved cysteine through the conserved F or W. A D gene is named only where the DNA matches it firmly. The size of a clone is reported for some rows only, either as once, few or many, or as a class for expanded clones.

>TRBV30|few|-|TRBJ1-1
TGTGCCTGGAGGTCAGGGCACAGCACTGAAGCTTTCTTT
CAWRSGHSTEAFF
>TRBV28|-|-|TRBJ2-1
TGTGCCAGCAGCCGGGGGGCAAGTTTAAATGAGCAGTTCTTC
CASSRGASLNEQFF
>TRBV27|-|-|TRBJ1-2
TGTGCCAGCAGTTTATCGGGAGGTTCTAACTATGGCTACACCTTC
CASSLSGGSNYGYTF
>TRBV14|-|TRBD1|TRBJ2-7
TGTGCCAGCAGCCAAGTCGGGGACAGGGGGCAAGATGAGCAGTACTTC
CASSQVGDRGQDEQYF
>TRBV20-1|-|-|TRBJ2-1
TGCAGTGTTCCCGATCCGGGACTGCTCAATGAGCAGTTCTTC
CSVPDPGLLNEQFF
>TRBV28|few|-|TRBJ1-5
TGTGCCAGCAGTTTAGGTATTCAGCCCCAGCATTTT
CASSLGIQPQHF
>TRBV24-1|many|TRBD2|TRBJ2-3
TGTGCCACCAGTGTCGGGGACTACCTGAGCACAGATACGCAGTATTTT
CATSVGDYLSTDTQYF
>TRBV6-6|many|-|TRBJ2-3
TGTGCCGTAGGTAGGGGGACAGATACGCAGTATTTT
CAVGRGTDTQYF
>TRBV7-2|-|TRBD2|TRBJ2-2
TGTGCCAGCAGAATCAGACTAGCTGGTACCGGGGAGCTGTTTTTT
CASRIRLAGTGELFF
>TRBV27|-|TRBD2|TRBJ2-1
TGTGCCAGCAGTTCACTAGCGGGGGTAACTTCCTACGAGCAGTTCTTC
CASSSLAGVTSYEQFF
>TRBV4-3|-|-|TRBJ1-6
TGCGCCAGCAGCGTCGGGACCCCCAGGTCACCCCTCCACTTT
CASSVGTPRSPLHF
>TRBV14|few|-|TRBJ2-1
TGTGCCAGCAGCCCCGTGGGGGGATGGGAGCAGTTCTTC
CASSPVGGWEQFF
>TRBV12-3/TRBV12-4|-|TRBD1|TRBJ2-2
TGTGCCAGCAGTCTTCCGACAGGGGGCTTCACCGGGGAGCTGTTTTTT
CASSLPTGGFTGELFF
>TRBV29-1|few|-|TRBJ1-3
TGCAGCGTCCAGGGATTAGGGAACACCATATATTTT
CSVQGLGNTIYF
>TRBV20-1|many|-|TRBJ2-7
TGCAGTGCTAGCATCGGGTTCTCTTACGAGCAGTACTTC
CSASIGFSYEQYF
>TRBV2|-|-|TRBJ1-5
TGTGCCAGCAGTGGGGTCCCCTTTCAGCCCCAGCATTTT
CASSGVPFQPQHF
>TRBV7-3|few|-|TRBJ1-1
TGTGCCAGCAGCTTAACGGGACCGAACACTGAAGCTTTCTTT
CASSLTGPNTEAFF
>TRBV12-3/TRBV12-4|-|-|TRBJ1-1
TGTGCCAGCAGTTTAAAGGTCATGAACACTGAAGCTTTCTTT
CASSLKVMNTEAFF
>TRBV7-2|-|-|TRBJ2-3
TGTGCCAGCAGCTTAGGCTCAAGGGTTCCAGATACGCAGTATTTT
CASSLGSRVPDTQYF
>TRBV4-2|few|-|TRBJ2-1
TGTGCCAGCAGCCAAGAACTCTCCAGCTCCTACAATGAGCAGTTCTTC
CASSQELSSSYNEQFF
>TRBV28|-|TRBD2|TRBJ2-3
TGTGCCAGCACGGGACTAGCGGGAGTCACAGATACGCAGTATTTT
CASTGLAGVTDTQYF
>TRBV10-3|many|-|TRBJ2-7
TGTGCCATCAGTTCAAGCTCCTACGAGCAGTACTTC
CAISSSSYEQYF
>TRBV3-1|-|-|TRBJ1-4
TGTGCCAGCAGGCGGGGCTCAGGTGAAAAACTGTTTTTT
CASRRGSGEKLFF
>TRBV6-7|-|TRBD2|TRBJ2-1
TGTGCCAGCAGATTACGCGGGGGTGAGCAGTTCTTC
CASRLRGGEQFF
>TRBV12-5|-|TRBD1|TRBJ2-1
TGTGCTAGTGGTTTGGGGGCCACAGGGGGCGACGGCCTCTTGGGGAATGAGCAGTTCTTC
CASGLGATGGDGLLGNEQFF
>TRBV2|many|TRBD1|TRBJ2-7
TGTGCCAGCAGTAGGGGACAGAACAACTACGAGCAGTACTTC
CASSRGQNNYEQYF
>TRBV11-1|-|TRBD1|TRBJ1-1
TGTGCCAGCAGCCCGGAGGCAGGGGGGCACACTGAAGCTTTCTTT
CASSPEAGGHTEAFF
>TRBV29-1|many|TRBD2|TRBJ2-1
TGCAGCGCGGTTAAAGGACTAGCGGGGAGGGGTGAGCAGTTCTTC
CSAVKGLAGRGEQFF
>TRBV12-3/TRBV12-4|many|-|TRBJ1-2
TGTGCCAGCAGTTTCGGGGGGGCGGCTGGCTACACCTTC
CASSFGGAAGYTF
>TRBV7-8|-|-|TRBJ1-5
TGTGCCAGCAGCCCGAGGATTCTTACACGGTATAGCAATCAGCCCCAGCATTTT
CASSPRILTRYSNQPQHF
>TRBV7-3|-|-|TRBJ1-1
TGTGCCAGCAGCATGAGGGGTACCGAGAACACTGAAGCTTTCTTT
CASSMRGTENTEAFF
>TRBV6-6|-|TRBD1|TRBJ1-2
TGTGCCAGGCGGTCCGGGACAGCATTTCGCGGCACCTTC
CARRSGTAFRGTF
>TRBV9|-|-|TRBJ1-4
TGTGCCAGCAGCGTAGGAAGAGGGCGGCCTAATGAAAAACTGTTTTTT
CASSVGRGRPNEKLFF
>TRBV7-3|-|-|TRBJ2-7
TGTGCCAGCAGCTTATCCGCGGAGTCCTACGAGCAGTACTTC
CASSLSAESYEQYF
>TRBV4-1|-|TRBD1|TRBJ1-2
TGCGCCAGCAGCCAAGAATTCGGACAGGGGATCAATGGCTACACCTTC
CASSQEFGQGINGYTF
>TRBV12-3/TRBV12-4|-|-|TRBJ1-1
TGTGCCAGCAGTTCCCTTTCAGGGAAGGCTGAAGCTTTCTTT
CASSSLSGKAEAFF
>TRBV9|many|-|TRBJ2-1
TGTGCCAGCAGCGTAGGTAGGGGAGAGCAGTTCTTC
CASSVGRGEQFF
>TRBV7-9|many|-|TRBJ2-1
TGCGCCAGCAGCTCCTTAGGCAATGAGCAGTTCTTC
CASSSLGNEQFF
>TRBV7-9|once|-|TRBJ2-4
TGTGCCAGCAGCGCCGAAGTTGGGGAAGCGGGCAAAAACATTCAGTACTTC
CASSAEVGEAGKNIQYF
>TRBV15|once|TRBD2|TRBJ2-1
TGTGCCACCAGCAGAGGGGGGGGGAGCTCCTGCAATGAGCAGTTCTTC
CATSRGGGSSCNEQFF